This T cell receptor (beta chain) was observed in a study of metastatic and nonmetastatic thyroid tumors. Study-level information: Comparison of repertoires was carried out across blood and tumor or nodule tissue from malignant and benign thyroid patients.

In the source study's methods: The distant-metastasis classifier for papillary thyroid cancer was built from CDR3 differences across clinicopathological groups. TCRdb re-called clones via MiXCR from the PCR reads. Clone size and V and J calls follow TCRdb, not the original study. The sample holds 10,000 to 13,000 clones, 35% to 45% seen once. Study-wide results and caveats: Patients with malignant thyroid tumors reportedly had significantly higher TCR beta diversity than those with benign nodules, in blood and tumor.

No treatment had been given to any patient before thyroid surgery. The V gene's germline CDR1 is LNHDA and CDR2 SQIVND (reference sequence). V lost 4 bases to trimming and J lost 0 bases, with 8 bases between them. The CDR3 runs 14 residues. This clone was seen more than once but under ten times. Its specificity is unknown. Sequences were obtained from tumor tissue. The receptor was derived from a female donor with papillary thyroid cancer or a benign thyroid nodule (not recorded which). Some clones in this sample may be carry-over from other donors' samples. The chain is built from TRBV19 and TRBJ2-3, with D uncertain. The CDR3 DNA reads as TGTGCCAGTAGTAGTGCGCGGAGCACAGATACGCAGTATTTT. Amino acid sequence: CASSSARSTDTQYF.